This passage covers 5 T cell receptor beta chains from one sample sequenced in a study of T cell responses to AZD1222 COVID-19 vaccine (dated by TCRdb to the early 2020s). The library was prepared using the immunoSEQ multiplex PCR assay. TCRdb limited this immuneACCESS table to in-frame rearrangements with V and J called. A share of clones is missing; checked studies link under half to unresolved V genes, and the rest is unexplained. Counted in this sample were about 110,000 clones; 92% of them appeared once. Of the sample, around 8.2% is held by the ten largest clones. What the time point label conveys for this sample: about 28 days (+/-7) after the second vaccine dose. Sequences were derived from peripheral blood, sampled 28 days after the second AZD1222 dose. The receptors originated from an adult who received the AZD1222 COVID-19 vaccine.

This chain uses TRBV6-5 with TRBJ1-5; D gene ambiguous. Germline V gene data show CDR1 as MNHEY and CDR2 as SVGAGI. The CDR3 is made up of 14 amino acids. Trimming took 3 bases from V and 3 from J, leaving 9 bases between them. The CDR3, as DNA: TGTGCCAGCAGTTATGATGCGTTCAATCAGCCCCAGCATTTT. It specifies CASSYDAFNQPQHF.

CDR3 DNA sequence: TGTGCCAGCAGCTTTGCTAGCGGTTACGAGCAGTACTTC. Translating gives CASSFASGYEQYF. This chain connects TRBV11-2 to TRBJ2-7, with 7 bases matching TRBD2. Looked up from germline, CDR1 is SGHAT and CDR2 is FQNNGV. This CDR3 region has 13 residues. V was clipped by 3 bases and J by 4 bases; unmatched bases: 3.

The chain is built from TRBV2 and TRBJ1-5; weak D call: TRBD1 (6 bases). CDR3 size: 15 residues. Germline lookup yields CDR1 SNHLY and CDR2 FYNNEI. With 7 bases removed from V and 6 bases from J, the gap between germline ends came to 19 bases. The DNA for the CDR3 is TGTGCCAGCAAGGTCTCTGCAGGGGAAGGTCAGCCCCAGCATTTT. Its translation is CASKVSAGEGQPQHF.

The rearrangement joins TRBV2 to TRBJ1-3, with 11 bases fitting TRBD1. This CDR3 spans 15 amino acids. Germline V CDR1 and CDR2: SNHLY, FYNNEI. J was trimmed by 5 bases and V by 8 bases; bases with no gene match: 8. CDR3 amino acids: CASALGQGARNTIYF. The CDR3 nucleotides are TGTGCCAGCGCCCTCGGACAGGGGGCTCGAAACACCATATATTTT.

The J gene is TRBJ2-7, the V gene TRBV27, with D perhaps TRBD2 (5 bases). CDR1 and CDR2 (germline): MNHEY, SMNVEV (reference sequence). This CDR3 contains 14 residues. The V and J ends lost 3 bases and 1 base respectively, with 10 bases between them. The CDR3 loop is CASSFSPGSYEQYF. DNA of the CDR3: TGTGCCAGCAGTTTTTCGCCGGGATCCTACGAGCAGTACTTC.